Below, 25 T cell receptor beta chains from the same sample are listed, as sequenced in a study of CD8 T cells in ankylosing spondylitis. TCRdb analysed the 5' RACE reads with MiXCR anew, one entry per CDR3 protein. The data show 150,000 to 200,000 distinct CDR3 sequences, approximately 10% seen once. The sequencing input was blood, either unsorted or a sorted T cell fraction (not recorded which). These receptors all stem from a male donor with ankylosing spondylitis or in good health (not recorded which).

This clonotype was counted at least ten times. The chain joins TRBV5-1 to TRBJ2-7; TRBD2 aligns across 7 bases. Germline V gene data show CDR1 as SGHRS and CDR2 as YFSETQ. The CDR3 extends over 14 amino acids. The trim removed 4 bases at V and 3 bases at J, leaving 7 bases unmatched. CDR3 protein: CASSPGTNYYEQYF. CDR3 coding DNA: TGCGCCAGCAGCCCCGGGACTAACTACTACGAGCAGTACTTC.

The chain couples TRBV20-1 to TRBJ2-5, with D unresolved. CDR3 length: 14 amino acids. The germline V gene encodes CDR1 DFQATT and CDR2 SNEGSKA (reference sequence). Trimming pared 0 bases from V and 5 bases from J, leaving 13 bases between. In nucleotides, the CDR3 is TGCAGTGCTAGAGATAACAGTTACGGGGAGACCCAGTACTTC. Its protein product is CSARDNSYGETQYF.

This clonotype was found many times. This sequence joins TRBV29-1 and TRBJ2-2; 8 positions match TRBD2. J gave up 4 bases and V 3 bases, and 4 bases lay outside the gene matches. CDR1 and CDR2 (germline): SQVTM, ANQGSEA. The CDR3 totals 14 residues. The CDR3 nucleotides read TGCAGCGTTGATGGTAGCGGGATCACCGGGGAGCTGTTTTTT. Its translation is CSVDGSGITGELFF.

This clonotype came up a few times. The chain uses TRBV11-3 and TRBJ1-5; the D gene is possibly TRBD1 (6 bases). Germline V gene lookup returns CDR1 SGHNT and CDR2 YENEEA. V lost 4 bases to trimming and J lost 2 bases, with 15 bases between them. The CDR3 covers 16 residues. The CDR3: CASSSAGEMRNQPQHF. The CDR3 nucleotides are TGTGCCAGCAGCTCCGCAGGGGAAATGCGCAATCAGCCCCAGCATTTT. Filled out from reference TRBV11-3 and TRBJ1-5, the complete variable domain reads EAGVVQSPRYKIIEKKQPVAFWCNPISGHNTLYWYLQNLGQGPELLIRYENEEAVDDSQLPKDRFSAERLKGVDSTLKIQPAELGDSAVYLCASSSAGEMRNQPQHFGDGTRLSIL.

This clonotype was found once. The rearrangement links TRBV18 to TRBJ2-7, with D perhaps assigned TRBD1 or TRBD2 (5 bases each). The CDR3 runs 14 residues. Trimming cost V 4 bases and J 1 base, with 11 bases left between them. Germline V gives CDR1 KGHSH, CDR2 LQKENI. The CDR3 nucleotides are TGTGCCAGCTCACTGGGGACGATTTCCTACGAGCAGTACTTC. This translates into CASSLGTISYEQYF.

At least ten counts were recorded for this clonotype. The V gene is TRBV20-1, the J gene TRBJ2-3, with 7 nucleotides matching TRBD2. Germline V gives CDR1 DFQATT, CDR2 SNEGSKA (reference sequence). The V gene end was trimmed by 6 bases and the J gene end by 10 bases; junction bases not matched to a gene: 7. The CDR3 is made up of 11 amino acids. The CDR3 sequence: CSAGGEGSQYF. The CDR3 coding sequence is TGCAGTGCCGGCGGGGAGGGGTCGCAGTATTTT.

This clonotype was seen repeatedly, ten times or more. V is TRBV14 and J is TRBJ1-5, with 8 bases that match TRBD1. Germline CDR1 is SGHDN and CDR2 is FVKESK. The CDR3 consists of 13 residues. The V segment lost 4 bases and the J segment 7 bases; nucleotides outside the gene matches: 3. CDR3 in DNA: TGTGCCAGCAGCCGTGCAGGGGGCCAGCCCCAGCATTTT. Its protein product is CASSRAGGQPQHF.

This clonotype was counted many times. This chain links TRBV6-1 with TRBJ2-7, with D perhaps matching TRBD1 or TRBD2 (7 bases each). CDR3 length: 16 residues. CDR1 and CDR2 (germline): MNHNS, SASEGT. Trimming stripped 7 bases from V and 4 bases from J, with 23 bases between. Here the CDR3 reads CASTRASGGVGYEQYF. CDR3 nucleotide sequence: TGTGCCAGCACCAGGGCGTCAGGGGGGGTCGGATACGAGCAGTACTTC.

Ten or more counts support this clonotype. The V gene is TRBV6-5, the J gene TRBJ2-7; 10 nucleotides align to TRBD2. CDR3 length equals 16 residues. The trim removed 4 bases at V and 6 bases at J, leaving 12 bases unmatched. Germline V CDR1 and CDR2: MNHEY, SVGAGI. CDR3: CASSSLGAGGLSEQYF. CDR3 bases: TGTGCCAGCAGTTCCCTGGGAGCGGGAGGGCTCTCCGAGCAGTACTTC.

This clonotype was detected ten times or more. The chain joins TRBV28 to TRBJ2-5, with D possibly TRBD1 on 5 matching bases. CDR3 length: 16 amino acids. Between the trimmed V and J ends, which lost 3 bases and 0 bases, there was a span of 14 bases. Per germline, CDR1 MDHEN and CDR2 SYDVKM. The CDR3 loop is CASSFGRQKYQETQYF. The CDR3 DNA follows: TGTGCCAGCAGTTTTGGGCGACAGAAGTACCAAGAGACCCAGTACTTC.

This clonotype was counted ten times or more. The chain recombines TRBV7-6 with TRBJ2-1, with 14 bases identical to TRBD2. J was trimmed by 6 bases and V by 5 bases; bases with no gene match: 12. Germline V CDR1 and CDR2: SGHVS, FNYEAQ. This CDR3 is 18 amino acids long. The CDR3 region has the DNA TGTGCCAGCAGCCGACTAGCGGGAGGGCCCTCAGCCTTCAATGAGCAGTTCTTC. Its protein is CASSRLAGGPSAFNEQFF.

This rearrangement joins TRBV20-1 to TRBJ2-2; TRBD2 aligns across 9 bases. The CDR3 has 17 residues. Trimming took 6 bases from V and 3 from J; bases not matched to a gene: 14. CDR1 DFQATT and CDR2 SNEGSKA come from the germline V gene (reference sequence). The CDR3 DNA follows: TGCAGTGCCTCGGGCCAAGCGGGAGGCGGGCACACCGGGGAGCTGTTTTTT. Translation gives CSASGQAGGGHTGELFF.

The sample holds many counts of this clonotype. The rearrangement uses TRBV6-5 and TRBJ2-1; 9 bases map to TRBD1. Germline V gives CDR1 MNHEY, CDR2 SVGAGI. The CDR3 has 16 residues. V trimming: 4 bases; J trimming: 1 base; junction bases outside the gene matches: 5. CDR3 in amino acids: CASSSRTGESYNEQFF. CDR3 DNA: TGTGCCAGCAGTTCGAGGACAGGGGAGTCCTACAATGAGCAGTTCTTC.

The table lists this clonotype with many counts. The chain recombines TRBV12-3 or TRBV12-4 with TRBJ1-2, with a weak D call TRBD1 (5 bases). Trimming shortened V by 8 bases and J by 4 bases, and 20 bases separated the two germline ends. The CDR3 has 15 amino acids. CDR3 nucleotides: TGTGCCAGCCGTGGGGGGAGTCGAGATGTCTATGGCTACACCTTC. This encodes CASRGGSRDVYGYTF.

Many counts were recorded for this clonotype. This chain joins TRBV10-3 and TRBJ2-1, with 10 bases identical to TRBD2. Germline values: CDR1 ENHRY, CDR2 SYGVKD. The V segment lost 0 bases and the J segment 6 bases; nucleotides outside the gene matches: 5. This CDR3 has 16 amino acids. In nucleotides, the CDR3 is TGTGCCATCAGTGAGTCTGCTAGCGGGGGATTCAATGAGCAGTTCTTC. Its translation: CAISESASGGFNEQFF.

At least ten counts were recorded for this clonotype. The chain joins TRBV9 to TRBJ2-7; D ambiguous. V shed 0 bases and J shed 0 bases, with 7 bases lying between them. Germline CDR1 and CDR2: SGDLS and YYNGEE. This CDR3 comprises 14 residues. The CDR3 is CASSVDVGSYEQYF. The CDR3, as DNA: TGTGCCAGCAGCGTAGATGTGGGCTCCTACGAGCAGTACTTC.

This chain connects TRBV7-2 to TRBJ2-1; D unclear. V was clipped by 4 bases and J by 7 bases, with 11 bases between them. Per the germline V gene, CDR1 is SGHTA and CDR2 is FQGNSA. This CDR3 region has 13 residues. The DNA of the CDR3 is TGTGCCAGCAGCTCGGAATTTAAGAATGAGCAGTTCTTC. This gives the protein CASSSEFKNEQFF. The whole variable domain, remainder taken from reference TRBV7-2 and TRBJ2-1, is GAGVSQSPSNKVTEKGKDVELRCDPISGHTALYWYRQSLGQGLEFLIYFQGNSAPDKSGLPSDRFSAERTGGSVSTLTIQRTQQEDSAVYLCASSSEFKNEQFFGPGTRLTVL.

This clonotype was seen many times. This sequence joins TRBV12-3 or TRBV12-4 and TRBJ2-2; D is ambiguous. The CDR3 runs 13 residues. V was shortened by 3 bases and J by 4 bases, with 6 bases between the two germline ends. The CDR3 nucleotides read TGTGCCAGCAGTTTCCCCACCACCGGGGAGCTGTTTTTT. As protein: CASSFPTTGELFF.

The chain recombines TRBV6-1 with TRBJ2-1, with 8 nucleotides matching TRBD2. Trimming at V came to 4 bases and at J to 4 bases, leaving 3 bases not matched to a gene. Germline V gene data show CDR1 as MNHNS and CDR2 as SASEGT. The CDR3 sequence is 14 residues long. The CDR3 DNA sequence: TGTGCCAGCAGTGCGGGAGGGCAGTACAATGAGCAGTTCTTC. As protein: CASSAGGQYNEQFF.

This clonotype was counted at least ten times. The genes are TRBV2 and TRBJ1-6; no clear D gene. The germline gives CDR1 SNHLY, CDR2 FYNNEI. V was clipped by 1 base and J by 7 bases, with 8 bases between them. The CDR3 contains 14 residues. DNA of the CDR3: TGTGCCAGCAGTGAAGGAAGGACCAATTCACCCCTCCACTTT. This codes for CASSEGRTNSPLHF.

This clonotype was seen more than once but under ten times. The genes are TRBV20-1 and TRBJ1-2; no reliable D call. This CDR3 has 16 amino acids. CDR1 is DFQATT and CDR2 is SNEGSKA in the germline V gene (reference sequence). V lost 2 bases and J lost 4, with 20 bases in between. CDR3 sequence (DNA): TGCAGTGCTAGACCTAGAGGAGGCGCCTACCCCTATGGCTACACCTTC. Translation: CSARPRGGAYPYGYTF.

This chain uses TRBV6-2 or TRBV6-3 with TRBJ2-2; unclear D gene. V was pared by 0 bases and J by 4 bases, with 15 bases between. Germline V gene data show CDR1 as MNHEY and CDR2 as SVGEGT. CDR3 length: 17 residues. CDR3 coding DNA: TGTGCCAGCAGTTACTCTCGGATCAGAGCGAGCACCGGGGAGCTGTTTTTT. Its protein is CASSYSRIRASTGELFF.

There are many counts of this clonotype. The chain joins TRBV25-1 to TRBJ2-2, with 9 bases identical to TRBD1. The germline gives CDR1 MGHDK, CDR2 SYGVNS. The CDR3 covers 14 residues. Losses at the gene ends were 7 bases for V and 1 base for J; bases not matched to a gene: 1. The CDR3 DNA reads as TGTGCCAGCATGGGACAGGGGAACACCGGGGAGCTGTTTTTT. Translated: CASMGQGNTGELFF.

A few counts support this clonotype. V is TRBV7-9 and J is TRBJ2-5; D might be TRBD1 or TRBD2, each matching 5 bases. The length of the CDR3 is 15 residues. V gave up 5 bases and J gave up 2 bases, with 15 bases separating them. The V gene's germline CDR1 is SEHNR and CDR2 FQNEAQ (reference sequence). The CDR3 DNA reads as TGTGCCAGCAGCATCCAGACGGGACCTCAAGAGACCCAGTACTTC. Protein sequence: CASSIQTGPQETQYF.

As for this clonotype: This sequence may be a read error, since a much larger clone differs from it by one base. The gene calls are TRBV7-2 and TRBJ2-3; D not certain. The CDR3 is 15 residues long. Germline values: CDR1 SGHTA, CDR2 FQGNSA. The CDR3 loop is CVSSLLNLSTDTQYF. The CDR3 nucleotides are TGTGTCAGCAGCCTACTCAACTTAAGCACAGATACGCAGTATTTT.